The 32 T cell receptor beta chains in this list originate from one sample, sequenced in a study of cytomegalovirus exposure and HLA in healthy donors. PCR employed 60 Vbeta and 13 Jbeta primers. Repertoires were generated with immunoSEQ multiplex PCR, while TCRdb's copy carries only in-frame clones and drops some. Here the sample spans under 200,000 clones, around 77% being singletons. Sequencing was done on a sample of PBMCs. All receptors derive from a man aged 60-69 years in good health and CMV-seronegative.

V is TRBV5-1 and J is TRBJ1-1; 9 nucleotides line up with TRBD1. V shed 0 bases and J 0 bases; nucleotides not matched to a gene: 0. This CDR3 spans 15 amino acids. Germline CDR1 is SGHRS and CDR2 is YFSETQ. The CDR3 DNA follows: TGCGCCAGCAGCTTGGGGACAGGGGTGAACACTGAAGCTTTCTTT. This encodes CASSLGTGVNTEAFF. The full variable domain, in which reference TRBV5-1 and TRBJ1-1 provide the parts outside the CDR3, is KAGVTQTPRYLIKTRGQQVTLSCSPISGHRSVSWYQQTPGQGLQFLFEYFSETQRNKGNFPGRFSGRQFSNSRSEMNVSTLELGDSALYLCASSLGTGVNTEAFFGQGTRLTVV.

This chain links TRBV5-1 with TRBJ2-1; 8 nucleotides line up with TRBD2. CDR1 and CDR2 (germline): SGHRS, YFSETQ. The CDR3 covers 16 residues. J was trimmed by 1 base and V by 0 bases; bases with no gene match: 3. The CDR3 DNA sequence: TGCGCCAGCAGCTTGGAGGCGGGGGGTTCCTACAATGAGCAGTTCTTC. It is translated as CASSLEAGGSYNEQFF.

This chain connects TRBV6-5 to TRBJ1-5; D gene uncertain. Germline V gene data show CDR1 as MNHEY and CDR2 as SVGAGI. The CDR3 is made up of 14 amino acids. With 0 bases removed from V and 6 bases from J, the gap between germline ends came to 9 bases. CDR3 sequence reads: CASSYSRGGQPQHF. CDR3 coding DNA: TGTGCCAGCAGTTACTCACGAGGCGGTCAGCCCCAGCATTTT.

Only one count was recorded for this clone. The V and J genes are TRBV5-4 and TRBJ1-2; unclear D gene. The V and J ends lost 0 bases and 0 bases respectively, with 15 bases between them. CDR1 is SGHNT, CDR2 YYREEE, per germline (reference sequence). This CDR3 is 17 amino acids long. CDR3 amino acids: CASSLAVSATANYGYTF. In DNA, the CDR3 is TGTGCCAGCAGCTTGGCGGTTTCAGCTACAGCTAACTATGGCTACACCTTC. The variable domain in full, with the rest retrieved from reference TRBV5-4 and TRBJ1-2, is ETGVTQSPTHLIKTRGQQVTLRCSSQSGHNTVSWYQQALGQGPQFIFQYYREEENGRGNFPPRFSGLQFPNYSSELNVNALELDDSALYLCASSLAVSATANYGYTFGSGTRLTVV.

The rearrangement uses TRBV5-4 and TRBJ1-4, with 8 bases that match TRBD1. CDR3 length: 14 amino acids. J gave up 5 bases and V 1 base, and 1 base lay outside the gene matches. Germline V gene data show CDR1 as SGHNT and CDR2 as YYREEE (reference sequence). The CDR3 is CASSLSGGNEKLFF. CDR3 coding DNA: TGTGCCAGCAGCTTGTCAGGGGGCAATGAAAAACTGTTTTTT.

The chain combines TRBV5-1 with TRBJ2-2, with a weak D call TRBD2 (7 bases). The germline V gene has CDR1 SGHRS and CDR2 YFSETQ. Between the trimmed V and J ends, which lost 3 bases and 3 bases, there was a span of 9 bases. CDR3 length: 14 residues. This chain's CDR3 is CASSWEGDTGELFF. CDR3 coding DNA: TGCGCCAGCAGCTGGGAGGGGGACACCGGGGAGCTGTTTTTT.

The chain employs TRBV2 and TRBJ2-7; maybe TRBD1 (6 bases). Between the trimmed V and J ends, which lost 6 bases and 6 bases, there was a span of 15 bases. Germline V gene data show CDR1 as SNHLY and CDR2 as FYNNEI. This CDR3 has 13 residues. CDR3 residues: CASSTLPRGEQYF. DNA for the CDR3: TGTGCCAGCAGCACCCTTCCCAGGGGCGAGCAGTACTTC.

The rearrangement joins TRBV7-9 to TRBJ2-3, with D tentatively TRBD1 (6 bases). V dropped 5 bases and J dropped 0 bases, with 15 bases sitting between them. The CDR3 extends over 16 amino acids. From germline, CDR1 is SEHNR and CDR2 FQNEAQ (reference sequence). The CDR3 sequence is CASSHRTEPSTDTQYF. The CDR3 coding sequence is TGTGCCAGCAGCCATCGGACAGAACCTAGCACAGATACGCAGTATTTT.

The chain recombines TRBV11-2 with TRBJ1-1, with no clear D. Germline V CDR1 and CDR2: SGHAT, FQNNGV. The CDR3 runs 13 residues. V was cut by 2 bases and J by 2 bases, with 6 bases left in between. CDR3 protein: CASSLTVNTEAFF. Here the CDR3 DNA reads TGTGCCAGCAGCTTAACAGTCAACACTGAAGCTTTCTTT.

The chain recombines TRBV7-9 with TRBJ2-3; 10 bases are shared with TRBD1. The ends lost 3 bases at V and 1 base at J; junction bases unmatched: 4. The CDR3 extends over 16 amino acids. CDR1 and CDR2 (germline): SEHNR, FQNEAQ (reference sequence). The CDR3 region has the DNA TGTGCCAGCAGCTTCGACAGGGGGCAGGGCACAGATACGCAGTATTTT. Protein: CASSFDRGQGTDTQYF.

The rearrangement links TRBV5-4 to TRBJ2-5, with 7 bases matching TRBD1. Germline CDR1 and CDR2: SGHNT and YYREEE (reference sequence). V shed 0 bases, J shed 5 bases, and the junction held 4 bases outside the gene matches. The CDR3 sequence is 14 residues long. This CDR3 is CASSLGQGSETQYF. CDR3 sequence (DNA): TGTGCCAGCAGCTTGGGACAGGGCTCGGAGACCCAGTACTTC.

The DNA of the CDR3 is TGTGCCAGCAGTCTCGGGACTAGCGGGGTCGCAGATACGCAGTATTTT. Translated, it gives CASSLGTSGVADTQYF. The chain carries TRBV27 and TRBJ2-3, with TRBD2 matching 13 bases. Trimming at V came to 5 bases and at J to 4 bases, leaving 6 bases not matched to a gene. Per the germline V gene, CDR1 is MNHEY and CDR2 is SMNVEV (reference sequence). The CDR3 is 16 residues long.

On this clone itself: Relative to the germline gene, one junction end is altered; a read error may explain this. V is TRBV7-9 and J is TRBJ2-2, with D perhaps matching TRBD2 (7 bases). This CDR3 comprises 17 residues. The V gene's germline CDR1 is SEHNR and CDR2 FQNEAQ (reference sequence). The CDR3 sequence: CAGSLAGGLRETGELFF. As DNA, the CDR3 is TGTGCCGGCAGCTTAGCCGGGGGGCTACGTGAAACCGGGGAGCTGTTTTTT.

The J gene is TRBJ2-2, the V gene TRBV18, with TRBD1 matching over 8 bases. V shed 3 bases and J 4 bases; nucleotides not matched to a gene: 4. There are 15 residues in the CDR3. Germline V lookup: CDR1 KGHSH, CDR2 LQKENI. The CDR3 bases are TGTGCCAGCTCACCCAATACAGGGGGCACCGGGGAGCTGTTTTTT. This encodes CASSPNTGGTGELFF.

The CDR3 sequence: CASSEAGVTYNEQFF. CDR3 bases: TGTGCCAGTAGTGAAGCGGGGGTGACTTACAATGAGCAGTTCTTC. The V call is TRBV19, the J call TRBJ2-1, with TRBD2 matching over 8 bases. This CDR3 has 15 amino acids. Germline loops: CDR1 LNHDA, CDR2 SQIVND (reference sequence). V lost 5 bases to trimming and J lost 4 bases; unmatched junction nucleotides: 7.

The chain joins TRBV6-5 to TRBJ1-2; 9 nucleotides line up with TRBD1. There are 12 residues in the CDR3. Trimming at V came to 11 bases and at J to 5 bases, leaving 6 bases not matched to a gene. The germline gives CDR1 MNHEY, CDR2 SVGAGI. CDR3 residues: CACQTGGYGYTF. In nucleotides, the CDR3 is TGTGCCTGCCAGACAGGGGGATATGGCTACACCTTC.

The chain recombines TRBV6-6 with TRBJ1-1; D not resolved. The CDR3 is 13 amino acids. CDR1 is MNHNY and CDR2 is SVGAGI in the germline V gene (reference sequence). Trimming removed 2 bases at V and 7 bases at J, with 11 bases between. The DNA of the CDR3 is TGTGCCAGCAGTTACACTGGAGTGGTTGAAGCTTTCTTT. Translation: CASSYTGVVEAFF.

CDR3 protein: CASSLQDTSYNEQFF. The CDR3 DNA is TGCGCCAGCAGTCTGCAGGACACCTCCTACAATGAGCAGTTCTTC. This chain joins TRBV5-1 and TRBJ2-1; tentatively, D is TRBD1 (5 bases). Germline V gene sequence: CDR1 SGHRS, CDR2 YFSETQ. The CDR3 extends over 15 amino acids. Trimming took 5 bases from V and 0 from J, leaving 12 bases between them.

This sequence joins TRBV7-8 and TRBJ2-7, with D possibly matching TRBD2 (5 bases). Germline lookup yields CDR1 SGHVS and CDR2 FQNEAQ. This CDR3 contains 14 residues. V lost 1 base and J lost 6, with 13 bases in between. In nucleotides, the CDR3 is TGTGCCAGCAGCTTAGATCGGGATTTGGGCGAGCAGTACTTC. Residues: CASSLDRDLGEQYF.

The chain employs TRBV2 and TRBJ2-7, with 7 bases that match TRBD1. Per germline, CDR1 SNHLY and CDR2 FYNNEI. Trimming cost V 6 bases and J 4 bases; bases outside gene matches: 6. The CDR3 covers 13 residues. The CDR3 is CASSGGTEYEQYF. The CDR3 region has the DNA TGTGCCAGCAGCGGTGGGACAGAGTACGAGCAGTACTTC.

The chain links TRBV5-1 to TRBJ2-7; a possible D gene is TRBD2 (5 bases). With 0 bases removed from V and 5 bases from J, the gap between germline ends came to 18 bases. The germline V gene encodes CDR1 SGHRS and CDR2 YFSETQ. This CDR3 has 16 residues. The chain's CDR3 is CASSLGVNLDSDEQYF. In DNA form, the CDR3 reads TGCGCCAGCAGCTTGGGCGTAAATTTGGATAGCGACGAGCAGTACTTC.

The chain recombines TRBV15 with TRBJ2-4, with D possibly being TRBD2 (6 bases). Looked up from germline, CDR1 is LNHNV and CDR2 is YYDKDF (reference sequence). The CDR3 is made up of 19 amino acids. V was shortened by 5 bases and J by 1 base, with 24 bases between the two germline ends. The CDR3 DNA sequence: TGTGCCACCAGCGCAGATGTGGATCCGGGACTCCATGCCAAAAACATTCAGTACTTC. It yields the protein CATSADVDPGLHAKNIQYF.

The rearrangement uses TRBV2 and TRBJ2-7; D is perhaps TRBD1 (5 bases). This CDR3 has 13 amino acids. Germline-derived CDR1 and CDR2 are SNHLY and FYNNEI. V lost 4 bases, J lost 0 bases, and 7 bases lay in between. The CDR3 here is CASSGQISYEQYF. The CDR3 DNA follows: TGTGCCAGCAGTGGACAGATCTCCTACGAGCAGTACTTC.

The V call is TRBV5-1, the J call TRBJ1-1; TRBD1 might be the D (5 bases). V was shortened by 3 bases and J by 4 bases, with 13 bases between the two germline ends. This CDR3 comprises 14 residues. CDR1 and CDR2 (germline): SGHRS, YFSETQ. DNA for the CDR3: TGCGCCAGCAGCTACGCCGGGACTGCCACTGAAGCTTTCTTT. This encodes CASSYAGTATEAFF.

This clone was detected only a few times. V usage is TRBV4-2 and J usage is TRBJ1-3; D unclear. Trimming removed 0 bases from V and 0 bases from J, with 9 bases in between. CDR3 length: 16 residues. Germline V gene sequence: CDR1 LGHNA, CDR2 YNFKEQ. DNA for the CDR3: TGTGCCAGCAGCCAAGAACAGACTATCTCTGGAAACACCATATATTTT. Translated: CASSQEQTISGNTIYF.

This chain connects TRBV5-1 to TRBJ1-1; D not resolved. With 3 bases removed from V and 1 base from J, the gap between germline ends came to 7 bases. The CDR3 has 13 amino acids. Germline V lookup: CDR1 SGHRS, CDR2 YFSETQ. CDR3: CASSSKSNTEAFF. In DNA, the CDR3 is TGCGCCAGCAGCTCTAAATCGAACACTGAAGCTTTCTTT.

This clone was observed a handful of times. This chain connects TRBV30 to TRBJ1-2; perhaps TRBD1 as D (5 bases). Trimming shortened V by 0 bases and J by 8 bases, and 19 bases separated the two germline ends. The germline V gene has CDR1 GTSNPN and CDR2 SVGIG (reference sequence). This CDR3 has 15 amino acids. CDR3 DNA: TGTGCCTGGAGTGTAGGGGTTGTCAGCACGTCGGGCTACACCTTC. Translation gives CAWSVGVVSTSGYTF.

The rearrangement uses TRBV10-3 and TRBJ1-3; the D is unclear. This CDR3 spans 12 amino acids. Germline lookup yields CDR1 ENHRY and CDR2 SYGVKD. V lost 9 bases to trimming and J lost 2 bases, with 8 bases between them. CDR3 coding DNA: TGTGCCATTCTTTCCGCTGGAAACACCATATATTTT. It specifies CAILSAGNTIYF.

The chain joins TRBV7-3 to TRBJ1-3; D is unresolved. Trimming removed 6 bases from V and 2 bases from J, with 11 bases in between. Germline-derived CDR1 and CDR2 are SGHTA and FQGTGA. The CDR3 has 14 residues. CDR3 bases: TGTGCCAGCAGTGCTGGGCGCCCTGGAAACACCATATATTTT. This codes for CASSAGRPGNTIYF.

CDR3 in amino acids: CASSGTSGGSSGELFF. In DNA, the CDR3 is TGTGCCAGCAGCGGTACTAGCGGGGGGTCATCCGGGGAGCTGTTTTTT. The V and J genes are TRBV9 and TRBJ2-2, with 12 bases that match TRBD2. The J segment lost 6 bases and the V segment lost 3 bases, leaving 6 bases of the junction unmatched. The germline gives CDR1 SGDLS, CDR2 YYNGEE. There are 16 residues in the CDR3.

The chain has TRBV2 and TRBJ2-5, with D possibly matching TRBD1 (5 bases). The V end lost 5 bases, the J end lost 3 bases, and 19 bases lay between the germline ends. Germline CDR1 reads SNHLY; CDR2 reads FYNNEI. This CDR3 region has 16 residues. The CDR3 here is CASSQGRGPPKETQYF. In DNA, the CDR3 is TGTGCCAGCAGTCAGGGTAGGGGCCCCCCCAAAGAGACCCAGTACTTC.

V usage is TRBV27 and J usage is TRBJ2-5, with D perhaps matching TRBD1 (6 bases). The CDR3 spans 14 residues. The V and J ends lost 4 bases and 5 bases respectively, with 14 bases between them. The V gene's germline CDR1 is MNHEY and CDR2 SMNVEV (reference sequence). DNA of the CDR3: TGTGCCAGCAGTTACAGGGTCGAGTCGGAGACCCAGTACTTC. Translated, it gives CASSYRVESETQYF.